This section outlines one TCR beta chain sequence together with its context. CDR3 length: 16 residues. The V end was cut by 7 bases, the J end by 0 bases, with 18 bases between. Per the germline V gene, CDR1 is MNHEY and CDR2 is SMNVEV (reference sequence). This sample is drawn from a study of blood T cell repertoires in COVID-19. Using immunoSEQ multiplex PCR, the repertoire was profiled, and TCRdb retains in-frame clones only, with some absent. The sample lists about 430,000 clones, 80% to 90% seen once, with roughly 1.1% in the top ten. The chain employs TRBV27 and TRBJ1-1; a weak D match, TRBD1 (5 bases). Sequenced sample: PBMCs or T cells enriched from blood (not recorded which). The TCR was taken from a man aged 25 to 40 who had recovered from COVID-19. CDR3 region: CASKPSSAGLNTEAFF. The CDR3 DNA reads TGTGCCAGCAAACCATCATCGGCAGGGTTGAACACTGAAGCTTTCTTT.